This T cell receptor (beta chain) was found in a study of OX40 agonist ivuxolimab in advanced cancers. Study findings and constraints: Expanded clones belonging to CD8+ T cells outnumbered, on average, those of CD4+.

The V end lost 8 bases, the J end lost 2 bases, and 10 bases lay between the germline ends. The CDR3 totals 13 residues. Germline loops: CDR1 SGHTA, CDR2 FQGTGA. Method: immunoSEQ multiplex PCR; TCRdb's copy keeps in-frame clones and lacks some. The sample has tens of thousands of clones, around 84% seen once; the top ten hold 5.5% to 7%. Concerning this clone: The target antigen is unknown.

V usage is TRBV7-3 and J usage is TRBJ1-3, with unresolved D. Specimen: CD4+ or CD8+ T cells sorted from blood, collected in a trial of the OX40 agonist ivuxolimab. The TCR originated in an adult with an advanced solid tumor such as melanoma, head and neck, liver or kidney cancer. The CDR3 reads CASGEAAGNTIYF. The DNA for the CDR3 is TGTGCCAGCGGGGAGGCTGCTGGAAACACCATATATTTT.